This note documents a single T cell receptor beta chain sequence. Its cognate antigen is unknown. Some clones are missing from TCRdb's copy, which holds only in-frame ones; the method was immunoSEQ multiplex PCR. This table has about 120,000 clones, 85% to 95% appearing once. The data are from a study of graft-versus-host responses after intestinal transplantation. Whole-study context: Recipients had multivisceral, liver-intestinal, or isolated intestinal transplants. Induction using anti-thymocyte globulin, followed by tacrolimus and steroids for about three years, was given to all recipients. General observations from the study: Some GvH clones appeared in ileal mucosa or blood before recipient bone marrow. Peak levels of circulating GvH clones tracked with early post-transplant HvG declines.

The germline V and J ends were trimmed by 9 bases and 1 base, with 13 bases remaining between them. This CDR3 has 13 amino acids. Germline CDR1 and CDR2: SGHDT and YYEEEE. The specimen comprised unstimulated CD8+ T cells sorted from spleen or lymph node cells, sampled before transplant. The receptor was isolated from a human donor who was the organ donor for an intestinal transplant. The chain uses TRBV5-6 and TRBJ1-1; no reliable D call. The CDR3 reads CATSFWGNTEAFF. The CDR3 region has the DNA TGTGCCACCTCATTTTGGGGGAACACTGAAGCTTTCTTT.